A selection of T cell receptor beta chains follows, all from one sample in a study of T cell repertoires in cytomegalovirus infection. TCRdb reprocessed the reads via MiXCR and lists one record per CDR3 protein. The data show some 400,000 distinct CDR3 sequences, approximately 31% seen once. Sequencing input: PBMCs. The receptors stem from a human donor in good health (CMV status not recorded). Some clones in this sample may be carry-over from other donors' samples. Both conserved end residues are part of each CDR3. A D gene is named only where the DNA matches it firmly. Not every row has a clone size; where given, it reads once, few, many or a size class.

j_call d_call clone_size v_call cdr3_nt cdr3_aa
TRBJ2-7 NA NA TRBV7-8 TGTGCCAGCAGCTTAGTGGGGGGAGGGGGACTTCTCTCCTACGAGCAGTACTTC CASSLVGGGGLLSYEQYF
TRBJ1-1 NA many TRBV7-8 TGTGCCAGCAGCTCCCAATTGAACACTGAAGCTTTCTTT CASSSQLNTEAFF
TRBJ2-3 NA once TRBV5-6 TGTGCCAGCAGGGAAAGGACAGATACGCAGTATTTT CASRERTDTQYF
TRBJ2-7 TRBD1 many TRBV7-8 TGTGCCAGCAGCTTAATCGGGACAGCCTCCTACGAGCAGTACTTC CASSLIGTASYEQYF
TRBJ2-7 TRBD1 many TRBV12-3/TRBV12-4 TGTGCCAGCAGTTTAGGACAGGGTCCCGCCGAGCAGTACTTC CASSLGQGPAEQYF
TRBJ1-2 NA NA TRBV15 TGTGCCACAGGTCAGGGCCCCTCCGGCTACACCTTC CATGQGPSGYTF
TRBJ1-2 NA NA TRBV18 TGTGCCAGCTCACCTACCAGGGAGAGCCCGGGGTATGGCTACACCTTC CASSPTRESPGYGYTF
TRBJ1-2 NA many TRBV7-8 TGTGCCAGCAGCTCGACAGGACTTAACTATGGCTACACCTTC CASSSTGLNYGYTF
TRBJ1-6 NA few TRBV5-5 TGTGCCAGCAGCTTTCGGCCAGCGATCCTCGCGAATTCACCCCTCCACTTT CASSFRPAILANSPLHF
TRBJ1-1 NA once TRBV4-3 TGCGCCAGCAGCCAAGGGTCCCAGGGCCCCTTTGAAGCTTTCTTT CASSQGSQGPFEAFF
TRBJ1-6 NA once TRBV2 TGTGCCAGCGTAGGGTCCAACCTAAATTCACCCCTCCACTTT CASVGSNLNSPLHF
TRBJ1-2 NA once TRBV7-4 TGTGCCAGCAGCTCCGCAGGGTTCAACTATGACTACACCTTC CASSSAGFNYDYTF
TRBJ2-7 NA many TRBV7-2 TGTGCCAGCACCGTTGGCAGAACCTACGAGCAGTACTTC CASTVGRTYEQYF
TRBJ2-5 TRBD2 many TRBV7-6 TGTGCCAGCAGCGGAGTTAGCGGGGTACAAGAGACCCAGTACTTC CASSGVSGVQETQYF
TRBJ1-1 NA NA TRBV6-8 TGTGCCAGCATTATTTCGACGGGAGAAGCTTTCTTT CASIISTGEAFF
TRBJ2-1 TRBD1 many TRBV7-2 TGTGCCAGCAGCTTGGAAGACAGGGGGAGGTACAATGAGCAGTTCTTC CASSLEDRGRYNEQFF
TRBJ2-1 TRBD2 NA TRBV12-3/TRBV12-4 TGTGCCAGCAGTTTCCGCACGGTTTTTTCTAGCGGGGGGGCGGCGAATGAGCAGTTCTTC CASSFRTVFSSGGAANEQFF
TRBJ2-1 TRBD1 few TRBV29-1 TGCAGCGTGGCGGGACAGGGTGTCTACAATGAGCAGTTCTTC CSVAGQGVYNEQFF
TRBJ2-3 TRBD2 NA TRBV20-1 TGCAGTGCTAGAGAACTCGAGCGGGGGGATACGCAGTATTTT CSARELERGDTQYF
TRBJ1-2 NA once TRBV5-1 TGCGCCAGCAGTCTTAGCACCGTCAACTATGGCTACACCTTC CASSLSTVNYGYTF
TRBJ2-5 TRBD2 many TRBV2 TGTGCCAGCAGCTGGGGGGGGTTCCAAGAGACCCAGTACTTC CASSWGGFQETQYF
TRBJ2-1 TRBD1 many TRBV7-2 TGTGCCAGCAGCTTAACAGGGGTTTCCTACAATGAGCAGTTCTTC CASSLTGVSYNEQFF
TRBJ2-5 NA few TRBV11-2 TGTGCCAGCAGCTTAGGACGGGCCCCAGATGGGGAGACCCAGTACTTC CASSLGRAPDGETQYF
TRBJ1-3 TRBD1 NA TRBV29-1 TGCAGCGTTGAACCCGGGACAGGGGACACCATATATTTT CSVEPGTGDTIYF
TRBJ2-7 NA many TRBV7-6 TGTGCCAGCAGCTCCGGGCCCTCCTACGAGCAGTACTTC CASSSGPSYEQYF
TRBJ1-2 NA few TRBV7-2 TGTGCCAGCAGCTTAGAAGATGGAGGCTATGGCTACACCTTC CASSLEDGGYGYTF
TRBJ1-1 NA few TRBV29-1 TGCAGCGTTTCCCCCTCCGACGCCGGCCGTGAAGCTTTCTTT CSVSPSDAGREAFF
TRBJ2-7 TRBD2 once TRBV4-1 TGTGCCAGCAGCCAAGTTGGGACTAGCGGGGGAGCCTACGAGCAGTACTTC CASSQVGTSGGAYEQYF
TRBJ2-2 NA NA TRBV7-3 TGTGCCAGCAGCTTGGGCTTACCGCACACCGGGGAGCTGTTTTTT CASSLGLPHTGELFF
TRBJ2-3 TRBD2 NA TRBV5-4 TGTGCCAGCAGCCGGGGGGGGGGGGAGCAGTATTTT CASSRGGGEQYF
TRBJ1-1 TRBD1 NA TRBV7-2 TGTGCCAGCAGCCAGGACAGGGCGGGCACTGAAGATTTCTTT CASSQDRAGTEDFF
TRBJ2-7 TRBD2 once TRBV19 TGTGCCAGTAGTAACCGGGACTACCCCTACGAGCAGTACTTC CASSNRDYPYEQYF
TRBJ2-2 TRBD1 NA TRBV5-5 TGTGCCAGCAGCTTTCGTTTCGGGACAGGTTCCACCGGGGAGCTGTTTTTT CASSFRFGTGSTGELFF
TRBJ2-1 NA NA TRBV27 TGTGCCAGCAGTCCCACCCCGGTACGCTACAATGAGCAGTTATTC CASSPTPVRYNEQLF
TRBJ1-6 TRBD1 few TRBV10-2 TGCGCCAGCAGGAACCGGGACAGGGGTAGCTCACCCCTCCACTTT CASRNRDRGSSPLHF
TRBJ1-5 NA many TRBV7-2 TGTGCCAGCAGCTTAGCTTTCAATCAGCCCCAGCATTTT CASSLAFNQPQHF
TRBJ2-7 NA many TRBV7-2 TGTGCCAGCAGCTTAAACAGGGCGGACGAGCAGTACTTC CASSLNRADEQYF
TRBJ2-1 NA many TRBV7-2 TGTGCCAGCAGCTTAGCCCTCGGACACGCGGAGTTCTTC CASSLALGHAEFF
TRBJ2-1 NA many TRBV27 TGTGCCAGCAGTTTACTCGGTTCCGATGAGCAGTTCTTC CASSLLGSDEQFF
TRBJ1-2 NA NA TRBV24-1 TGTGCCACCAGTGATGACGACAGGACCTATGGCTACACCTTC CATSDDDRTYGYTF
TRBJ1-5 NA few TRBV19 TGTGCGAGCGCCAGGGGTTATAGCAATCAGCCCCAGCATTTT CASARGYSNQPQHF
TRBJ1-5 NA NA TRBV19 TGTGCCAGTAGTTCGGGCCCGACCCAGCATTTT CASSSGPTQHF
TRBJ1-4 NA NA TRBV25-1 TGTGCCAGCAGTGGTCGTGAAGGGGTTTATGAAAAACTGTTTTTT CASSGREGVYEKLFF
TRBJ1-1 NA NA TRBV7-6 TGTGCCAGCAGCTCCTCCTCCAATGAAGCTTTCTTT CASSSSSNEAFF
TRBJ2-7 NA few TRBV7-5 NA CISVPEAYPEPFAYEQYF
TRBJ2-2 NA few TRBV6-1 TGTGCCAGCCAACCCCCGACCGAGACCGGGGAGCTGTTTTTT CASQPPTETGELFF
TRBJ2-3 NA many TRBV6-1 TGTGCCAGCAGTGAAGCAGTGGCGGTGGGGGGAGATACGCAGTATTTT CASSEAVAVGGDTQYF
TRBJ1-1 NA many TRBV7-2 TGTGCCAGCAGCACACAGGGCGTCACTGAAGCTTTCTTT CASSTQGVTEAFF
TRBJ1-2 NA few TRBV9 TGTGCCAGCAGCGCTTCACCGACAGCCAACTATGGCTACACCTTC CASSASPTANYGYTF
TRBJ1-6 TRBD1 few TRBV10-3 TGTGCCATCAGTGGTGGACAGGGGGCTTGGGATTCACCCCTCCACTTT CAISGGQGAWDSPLHF
TRBJ2-4 TRBD2 NA TRBV28 TGTGCCAGCGCGACTAGCGGGGGGATGCTAGCCAAAAACATTCAGTACTTC CASATSGGMLAKNIQYF